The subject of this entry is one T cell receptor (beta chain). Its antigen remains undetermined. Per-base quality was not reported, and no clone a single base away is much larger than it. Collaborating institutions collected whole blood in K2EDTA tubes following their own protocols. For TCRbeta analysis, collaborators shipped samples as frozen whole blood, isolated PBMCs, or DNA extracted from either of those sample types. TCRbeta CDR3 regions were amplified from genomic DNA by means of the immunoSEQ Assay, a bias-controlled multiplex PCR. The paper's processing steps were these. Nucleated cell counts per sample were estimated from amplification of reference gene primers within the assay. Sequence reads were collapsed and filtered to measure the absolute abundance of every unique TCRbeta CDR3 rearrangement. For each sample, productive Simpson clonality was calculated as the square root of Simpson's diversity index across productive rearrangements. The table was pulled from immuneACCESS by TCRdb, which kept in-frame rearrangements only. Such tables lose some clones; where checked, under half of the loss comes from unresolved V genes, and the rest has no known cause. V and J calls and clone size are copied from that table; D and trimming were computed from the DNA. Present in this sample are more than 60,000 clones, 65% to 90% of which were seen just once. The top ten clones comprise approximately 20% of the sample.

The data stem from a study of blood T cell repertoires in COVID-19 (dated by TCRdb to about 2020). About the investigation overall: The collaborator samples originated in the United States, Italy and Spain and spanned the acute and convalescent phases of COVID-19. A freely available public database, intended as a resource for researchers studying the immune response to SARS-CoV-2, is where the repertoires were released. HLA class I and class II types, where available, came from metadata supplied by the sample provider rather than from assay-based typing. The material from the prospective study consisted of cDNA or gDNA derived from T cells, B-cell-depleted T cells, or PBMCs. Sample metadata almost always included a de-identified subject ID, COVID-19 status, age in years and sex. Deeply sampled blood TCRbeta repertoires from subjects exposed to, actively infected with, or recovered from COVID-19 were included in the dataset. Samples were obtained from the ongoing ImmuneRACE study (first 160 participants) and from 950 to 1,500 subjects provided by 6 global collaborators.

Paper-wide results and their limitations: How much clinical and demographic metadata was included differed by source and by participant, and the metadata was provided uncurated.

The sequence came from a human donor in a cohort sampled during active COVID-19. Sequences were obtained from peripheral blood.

In nucleotide form, the sequence is TGTGCCAGCAGCCAAACACAGGGGGCCCAAAACATTCAGTACTTC. Its protein reads: CASSQTQGAQNIQYF. The sequence is built from TRBV3-1 (or the pseudogene TRBV3-2) and TRBJ2-4; 9 of the junction bases match TRBD1. Trimming leaves V shorter by 2 bases and J shorter by 5 bases, with the junction holding 4 bases beyond the gene matches. The CDR3 starts with the cysteine, ends with the phenylalanine, and has 15 residues. Here the CDR3 DNA is all that survives: 45 bases in frame from base 1. The germline V gene (reference sequence) gives CDR1 as LGHDT and CDR2 as YNNKEL.